The sample holds one count of the clone carrying this T cell receptor beta chain. The antigen is undetermined. A much larger clone lies a single base off, so this may be a read error. TCRdb itself ran the multiplex PCR reads through MiXCR, one entry per CDR3 protein. In the table there are fewer than 200,000 distinct CDR3 sequences, 25% to 40% of which are singletons. The data were obtained in a study of breast tumors, draining lymph nodes, adjacent tissues. Study-wide results and limits: That most tumor T cells come from lymph nodes remained unproven. The data were judged consistent with most tumor T cells coming from lymph node and expanding in tumor. Compared with basal-like, luminal-like tumors shared significantly more repertoire with nontumor tissue. Compared with lymph nodes, tumors were less diverse; compared with nontumor tissue, more.

The V end was cut by 5 bases, the J end by 1 base, with 13 bases between. This CDR3 region has 14 residues. Germline lookup yields CDR1 SGHNT and CDR2 YYREEE (reference sequence). Axillary draining lymph nodes of breast cancer patients supplied the node samples. The specimen was axillary lymph node tissue. The TCR sequence derives from a female donor with breast cancer. Some clones in this sample may be carry-over from other donors' samples. J is TRBJ2-7 and V is TRBV5-4; D unclear. CDR3 sequence (DNA): TGTGCCAGCAGTGACCGACCAACTTCCTACGAGCAGTACTTC. It is translated as CASSDRPTSYEQYF.